This passage covers 18 T cell receptor beta chains from one sample sequenced in a study of vaccination and CD4 T cells after COVID-19. Stated treatment: 10-day PBMC culture with coronavirus spike peptide pools or control peptides (ViraFEST assay). The Oncomine TCR Beta short-read assay was what sequenced the DNA obtained from cultured CD4+ T cells. MiXCR, run by TCRdb on the PCR reads, gives a single entry per CDR3 protein. The table includes fewer than 20,000 distinct CDR3 sequences, roughly 51% detected once. No antigens are known for them. The sample consisted of cultured CD4+ T cells from blood, taken after SARS-CoV-2 vaccination. These receptors originate from a human donor with COVID-19.

This chain uses TRBV19 with TRBJ2-1, with D maybe TRBD2 (5 bases). Deletions cut 1 base from V and 9 bases from J, with 7 bases between. The germline V gene encodes CDR1 LNHDA and CDR2 SQIVND (reference sequence). CDR3 length: 12 residues. The CDR3 here is CASSIAGFEQFF. In nucleotides, the CDR3 is TGTGCCAGTAGTATAGCGGGGTTTGAGCAGTTCTTC.

V usage is TRBV7-9 and J usage is TRBJ1-4; 8 bases map to TRBD1. Germline trimming cut 4 bases from V and 3 bases from J; bases unmatched to any gene: 7. CDR3 size: 16 residues. CDR1 and CDR2 (germline): SEHNR, FQNEAQ (reference sequence). In DNA form, the CDR3 reads TGTGCCAGCAGCTCTCAGACAGGGGCCCCTAATGAAAAACTGTTTTTT. Residues: CASSSQTGAPNEKLFF.

The CDR3 nucleotides are TGTGCCAGCAGCTTAGTACAGGGGGCGGGTGGCTACACCTTC. Protein: CASSLVQGAGGYTF. The V gene is TRBV7-2, the J gene TRBJ1-2; 9 nucleotides align to TRBD1. Per the germline V gene, CDR1 is SGHTA and CDR2 is FQGNSA. The junction had 4 bases not matched to a gene; V was cut back by 1 base and J by 7 bases. This CDR3 spans 14 amino acids.

This chain links TRBV6-5 with TRBJ1-4; D is ambiguous. Germline CDR1 is MNHEY and CDR2 is SVGAGI. The germline V and J ends were trimmed by 2 bases and 0 bases, with 7 bases remaining between them. CDR3 size: 15 residues. As DNA, the CDR3 is TGTGCCAGCAGTTACGGGAGGGCAACTAATGAAAAACTGTTTTTT. Protein: CASSYGRATNEKLFF.

The chain links TRBV20-1 to TRBJ2-7; D not resolved. The germline V and J ends were trimmed by 4 bases and 2 bases, with 9 bases remaining between them. The CDR3 is 12 amino acids. CDR1 is DFQATT and CDR2 is SNEGSKA in the germline V gene (reference sequence). In nucleotides, the CDR3 is TGCAGTGCTAAAGGACCAACCTACGAGCAGTACTTC. Protein: CSAKGPTYEQYF.

This rearrangement joins TRBV19 to TRBJ1-2; D gene ambiguous. Germline assignment: CDR1 LNHDA and CDR2 SQIVND (reference sequence). The CDR3 has 13 residues. With 6 bases removed from V and 1 base from J, the gap between germline ends came to 9 bases. For the CDR3, the DNA is TGTGCCAGTAGCGGGAGGATTAACTATGGCTACACCTTC. Amino acids: CASSGRINYGYTF.

Only a few counts were recorded for this clonotype. The CDR3 protein is CASSPDRDQPQHF. The CDR3 DNA reads as TGTGCCAGCAGCCCAGACAGAGATCAGCCCCAGCATTTT. V usage is TRBV7-3 and J usage is TRBJ1-5; D is possibly TRBD1 (5 bases). Per the germline V gene, CDR1 is SGHTA and CDR2 is FQGTGA. The ends were cut back, 5 bases at V and 5 bases at J, with 10 bases in the middle. This CDR3 comprises 13 residues.

The genes are TRBV20-1 and TRBJ1-6, with D perhaps matching TRBD1 (6 bases). V lost 1 base and J 4 bases, leaving 17 bases between the germline ends. The CDR3 is 17 amino acids. CDR1 is DFQATT, CDR2 SNEGSKA, per germline (reference sequence). The DNA of the CDR3 is TGCAGTGCTAGAGGCCTTCAAGGGGGACTATATAATTCACCCCTCCACTTT. As protein: CSARGLQGGLYNSPLHF.

This rearrangement joins TRBV6-4 to TRBJ1-2, with 10 bases that match TRBD1. Trimming at V came to 5 bases and at J to 8 bases, leaving 5 bases not matched to a gene. CDR1 MRHNA and CDR2 SNTAGT come from the germline V gene. This CDR3 has 13 amino acids. CDR3 amino acids: CASSSTGGKGYTF. The DNA of the CDR3 is TGTGCCAGCAGTTCGACAGGGGGCAAGGGCTACACCTTC.

The chain combines TRBV7-8 with TRBJ1-2; D is unresolved. The CDR3 sequence is 12 residues long. From germline, CDR1 is SGHVS and CDR2 FQNEAQ. Trimming took 1 base from V and 7 from J, leaving 7 bases between them. The CDR3 is CASSLENRGYTF. Written as DNA, the CDR3 is TGTGCCAGCAGCTTAGAGAACCGTGGCTACACCTTC.

The chain combines TRBV7-9 with TRBJ1-1; tentative D call: TRBD1 (5 bases). The length of the CDR3 is 14 residues. The V gene's germline CDR1 is SEHNR and CDR2 FQNEAQ (reference sequence). With 3 bases removed from V and 0 bases from J, the gap between germline ends came to 8 bases. In nucleotides, the CDR3 is TGTGCCAGCAGCTTTACAGGCCTGAACACTGAAGCTTTCTTT. Encoded protein: CASSFTGLNTEAFF.

V is TRBV11-3 and J is TRBJ2-5; 8 bases map to TRBD1. V dropped 5 bases and J dropped 3; count of bases not matched to a gene: 8. The CDR3 totals 15 residues. Germline values: CDR1 SGHNT, CDR2 YENEEA. The CDR3 here is CASSTPLDREETQYF. The CDR3 coding sequence is TGTGCCAGCAGCACCCCCCTGGACAGGGAAGAGACCCAGTACTTC.

The chain uses TRBV27 and TRBJ1-1; 9 nucleotides align to TRBD1. The trim removed 3 bases at V and 0 bases at J, leaving 8 bases unmatched. The CDR3 has 17 amino acids. Germline V CDR1 and CDR2: MNHEY, SMNVEV (reference sequence). This CDR3 is CASSFGGQGFVNTEAFF. For the CDR3, the DNA is TGTGCCAGCAGTTTTGGAGGACAGGGGTTTGTGAACACTGAAGCTTTCTTT.

In this sample, this clonotype turned up a few times. V gene TRBV20-1 combines with J gene TRBJ1-1, with 7 bases identical to TRBD1. CDR1 is DFQATT and CDR2 is SNEGSKA in the germline V gene (reference sequence). The trim removed 0 bases at V and 1 base at J, leaving 5 bases unmatched. The CDR3 has 15 amino acids. CDR3 sequence reads: CSARDHGTANTEAFF. The DNA of the CDR3 is TGCAGTGCTAGAGATCACGGGACAGCGAACACTGAAGCTTTCTTT.

This clonotype was counted only a few times. The chain recombines TRBV6-1 with TRBJ1-2; D call uncertain. Trimming shortened V by 3 bases and J by 2 bases, and 7 bases separated the two germline ends. CDR3 size: 13 residues. From germline, CDR1 is MNHNS and CDR2 SASEGT. CDR3 sequence reads: CASSEAQNYGYTF. CDR3 coding DNA: TGTGCCAGCAGTGAGGCCCAAAACTATGGCTACACCTTC.

This clonotype occurred a few times. The V and J genes are TRBV15 and TRBJ1-6; D remains unclear. V was clipped by 8 bases and J by 10 bases, with 3 bases between them. The CDR3 extends over 9 amino acids. CDR1 LNHNV and CDR2 YYDKDF come from the germline V gene (reference sequence). The CDR3 DNA follows: TGTGCCACCGGGTCACCCCTCCACTTT. It yields the protein CATGSPLHF.

The chain joins TRBV6-2 or TRBV6-3 to TRBJ1-5; D is unclear. Germline loops: CDR1 MNHEY, CDR2 SVGEGT. The CDR3 totals 14 residues. Trimming shortened V by 6 bases and J by 2 bases, and 11 bases separated the two germline ends. Written as DNA, the CDR3 is TGTGCCAGCAGCCTCCGTCCTGGCAATCAGCCCCAGCATTTT. Its translation: CASSLRPGNQPQHF.

This clonotype was detected a few times. CDR3 loop: CSAQAGGRRTGELFF. CDR3 nucleotide sequence: TGCAGTGCTCAAGCGGGGGGCCGCCGCACCGGGGAGCTGTTTTTT. The V and J genes are TRBV20-1 and TRBJ2-2; 9 bases are shared with TRBD2. Germline CDR1 reads DFQATT; CDR2 reads SNEGSKA (reference sequence). Germline trimming cut 5 bases from V and 4 bases from J; bases unmatched to any gene: 8. This CDR3 has 15 amino acids.